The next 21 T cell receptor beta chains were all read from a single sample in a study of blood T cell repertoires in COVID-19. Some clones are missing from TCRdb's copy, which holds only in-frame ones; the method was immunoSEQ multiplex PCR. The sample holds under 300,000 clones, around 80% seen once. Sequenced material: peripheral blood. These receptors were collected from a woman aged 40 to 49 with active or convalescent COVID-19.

CDR3 sequence: CASSFYQGAKETQYF. CDR3 bases: TGTGCCAGCAGTTTCTACCAGGGGGCTAAAGAGACCCAGTACTTC. The chain recombines TRBV7-2 with TRBJ2-5, with 8 bases that match TRBD1. This CDR3 comprises 15 residues. Losses at the gene ends were 6 bases for V and 3 bases for J; bases not matched to a gene: 9. Per the germline V gene, CDR1 is SGHTA and CDR2 is FQGNSA.

Written as DNA, the CDR3 is TGTGCCAGCAGCTTAGAGGCTTACACCGGGGAGCTGTTTTTT. Protein product: CASSLEAYTGELFF. The rearrangement joins TRBV11-2 to TRBJ2-2; D is ambiguous. Germline V CDR1 and CDR2: SGHAT, FQNNGV. The V end was cut by 0 bases, the J end by 3 bases, with 5 bases between. The CDR3 has 14 residues.

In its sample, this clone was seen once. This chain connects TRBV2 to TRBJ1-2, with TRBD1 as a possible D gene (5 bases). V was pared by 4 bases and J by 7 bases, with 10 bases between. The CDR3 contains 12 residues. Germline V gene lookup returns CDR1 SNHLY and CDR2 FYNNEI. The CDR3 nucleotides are TGTGCCAGCAGTGTGGGGGGAGCTGGCTACACCTTC. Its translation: CASSVGGAGYTF.

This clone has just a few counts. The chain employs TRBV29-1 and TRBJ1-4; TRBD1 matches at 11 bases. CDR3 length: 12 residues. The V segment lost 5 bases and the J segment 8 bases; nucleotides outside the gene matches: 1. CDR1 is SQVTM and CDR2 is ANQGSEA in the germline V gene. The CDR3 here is CSVRTGGEKLFF. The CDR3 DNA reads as TGCAGCGTTCGGACAGGGGGCGAAAAACTGTTTTTT.

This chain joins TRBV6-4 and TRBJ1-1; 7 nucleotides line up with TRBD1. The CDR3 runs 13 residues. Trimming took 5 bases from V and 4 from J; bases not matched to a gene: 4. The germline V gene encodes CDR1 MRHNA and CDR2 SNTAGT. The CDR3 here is CASSKGAATEAFF. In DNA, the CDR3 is TGTGCCAGCAGTAAGGGGGCCGCCACTGAAGCTTTCTTT.

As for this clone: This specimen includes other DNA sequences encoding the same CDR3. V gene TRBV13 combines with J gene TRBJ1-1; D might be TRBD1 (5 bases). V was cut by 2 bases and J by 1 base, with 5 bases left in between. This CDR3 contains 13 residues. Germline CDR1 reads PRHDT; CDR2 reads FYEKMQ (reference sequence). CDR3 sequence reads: CASSLQGNTEAFF. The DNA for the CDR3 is TGTGCCAGCAGCTTACAGGGGAACACTGAAGCTTTCTTT.

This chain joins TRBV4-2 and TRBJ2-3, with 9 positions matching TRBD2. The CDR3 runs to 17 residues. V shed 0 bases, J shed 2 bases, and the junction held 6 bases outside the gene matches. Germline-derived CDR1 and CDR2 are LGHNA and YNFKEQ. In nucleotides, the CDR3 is TGTGCCAGCAGCCAAGAGAGTCTAGCGGGGAACACAGATACGCAGTATTTT. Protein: CASSQESLAGNTDTQYF.

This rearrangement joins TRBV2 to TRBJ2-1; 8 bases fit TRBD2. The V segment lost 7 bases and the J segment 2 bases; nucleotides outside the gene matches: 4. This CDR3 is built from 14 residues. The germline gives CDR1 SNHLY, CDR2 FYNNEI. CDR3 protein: CASTTGGAYNEQFF. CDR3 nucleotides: TGTGCCAGCACGACGGGGGGGGCCTACAATGAGCAGTTCTTC. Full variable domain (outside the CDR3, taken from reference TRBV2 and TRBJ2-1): EPEVTQTPSHQVTQMGQEVILRCVPISNHLYFYWYRQILGQKVEFLVSFYNNEISEKSEIFDDQFSVERPDGSNFTLKIRSTKLEDSAMYFCASTTGGAYNEQFFGPGTRLTVL.

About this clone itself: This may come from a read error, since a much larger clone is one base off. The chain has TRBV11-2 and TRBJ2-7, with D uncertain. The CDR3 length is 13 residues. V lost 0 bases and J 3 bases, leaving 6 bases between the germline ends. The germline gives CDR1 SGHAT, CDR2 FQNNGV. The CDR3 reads CASSLEAGYEQYF. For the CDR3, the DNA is TGTGCCAGCAGCTTAGAGGCAGGCTACGAGCAGTACTTC.

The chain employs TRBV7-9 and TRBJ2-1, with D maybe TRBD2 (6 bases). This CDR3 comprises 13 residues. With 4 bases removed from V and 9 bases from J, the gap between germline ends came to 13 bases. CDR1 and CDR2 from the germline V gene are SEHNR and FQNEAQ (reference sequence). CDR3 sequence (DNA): TGTGCCAGCAGCTCCGCGGGGAAGGGTGAGCAGTTCTTC. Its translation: CASSSAGKGEQFF.

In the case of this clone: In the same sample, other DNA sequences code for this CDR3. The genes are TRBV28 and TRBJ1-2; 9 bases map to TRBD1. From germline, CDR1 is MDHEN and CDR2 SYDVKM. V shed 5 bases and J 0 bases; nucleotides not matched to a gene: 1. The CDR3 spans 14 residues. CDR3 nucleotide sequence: TGTGCCAGCAGTCGGGACAGGGCTAACTATGGCTACACCTTC. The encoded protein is CASSRDRANYGYTF.

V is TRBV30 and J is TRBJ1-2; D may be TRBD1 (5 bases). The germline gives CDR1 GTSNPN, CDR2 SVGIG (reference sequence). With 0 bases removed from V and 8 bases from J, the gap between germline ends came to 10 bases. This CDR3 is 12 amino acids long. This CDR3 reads CAWSVEQAGYTF. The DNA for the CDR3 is TGTGCCTGGAGTGTAGAACAGGCCGGCTACACCTTC.

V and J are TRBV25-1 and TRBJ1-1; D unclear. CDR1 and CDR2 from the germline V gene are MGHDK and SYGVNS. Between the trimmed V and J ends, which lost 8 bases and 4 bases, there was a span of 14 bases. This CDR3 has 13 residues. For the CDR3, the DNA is TGTGCCAGCCCAAAGAGGCTTTGCACTGAAGCTTTCTTT. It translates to CASPKRLCTEAFF.

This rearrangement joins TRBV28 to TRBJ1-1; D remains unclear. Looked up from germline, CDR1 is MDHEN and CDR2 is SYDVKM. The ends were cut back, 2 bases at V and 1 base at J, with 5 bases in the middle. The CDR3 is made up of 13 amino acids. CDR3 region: CASSLGPNTEAFF. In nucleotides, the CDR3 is TGTGCCAGCAGTTTAGGCCCGAACACTGAAGCTTTCTTT. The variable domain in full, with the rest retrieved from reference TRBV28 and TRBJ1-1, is DVKVTQSSRYLVKRTGEKVFLECVQDMDHENMFWYRQDPGLGLRLIYFSYDVKMKEKGDIPEGYSVSREKKERFSLILESASTNQTSMYLCASSLGPNTEAFFGQGTRLTVV.

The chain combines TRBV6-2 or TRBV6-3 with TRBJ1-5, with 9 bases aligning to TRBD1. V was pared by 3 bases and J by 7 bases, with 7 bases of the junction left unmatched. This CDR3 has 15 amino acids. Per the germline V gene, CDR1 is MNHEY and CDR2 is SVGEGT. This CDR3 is CASSYYDRGNQPQHF. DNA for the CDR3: TGTGCCAGCAGTTATTACGACAGGGGGAACCAGCCCCAGCATTTT.

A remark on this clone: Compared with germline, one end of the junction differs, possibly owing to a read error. CDR3 nucleotides: TGTGCTAGCAGCCCTGCCGTAGGCGAGGGCACTGAAGCTTTCTTT. Protein sequence: CASSPAVGEGTEAFF. This chain connects TRBV7-7 to TRBJ1-1; D call uncertain. Germline CDR1 and CDR2: SSHAT and FNYEAQ (reference sequence). This CDR3 region has 15 residues.

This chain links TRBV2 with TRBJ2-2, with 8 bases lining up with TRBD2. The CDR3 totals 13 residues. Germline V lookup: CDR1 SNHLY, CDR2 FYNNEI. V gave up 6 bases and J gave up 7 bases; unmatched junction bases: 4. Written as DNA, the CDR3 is TGTGCCAGCAGGAGCGGGGGAATCGGGGAGCTGTTTTTT. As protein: CASRSGGIGELFF.

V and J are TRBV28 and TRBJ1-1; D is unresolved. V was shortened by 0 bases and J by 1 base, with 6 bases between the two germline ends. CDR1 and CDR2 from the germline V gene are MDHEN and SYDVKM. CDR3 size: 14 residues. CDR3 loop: CASSLWARNTEAFF. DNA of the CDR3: TGTGCCAGCAGTTTATGGGCCCGGAACACTGAAGCTTTCTTT.

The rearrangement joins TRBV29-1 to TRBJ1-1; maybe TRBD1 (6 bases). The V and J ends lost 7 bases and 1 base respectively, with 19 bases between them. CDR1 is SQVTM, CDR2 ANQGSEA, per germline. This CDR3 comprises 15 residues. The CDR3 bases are TGCAGCGACACGAGAGGGGGGGGCGCGAACACTGAAGCTTTCTTT. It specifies CSDTRGGGANTEAFF.

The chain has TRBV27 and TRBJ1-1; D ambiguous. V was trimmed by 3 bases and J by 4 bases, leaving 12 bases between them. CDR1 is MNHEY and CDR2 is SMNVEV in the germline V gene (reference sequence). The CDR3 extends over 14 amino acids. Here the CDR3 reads CASSFGGAGTEAFF. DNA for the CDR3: TGTGCCAGCAGTTTCGGAGGTGCGGGCACTGAAGCTTTCTTT.

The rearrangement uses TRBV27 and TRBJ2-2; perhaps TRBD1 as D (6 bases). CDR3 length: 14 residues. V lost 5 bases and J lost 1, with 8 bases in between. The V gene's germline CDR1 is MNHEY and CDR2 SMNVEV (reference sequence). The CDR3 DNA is TGTGCCAGCAGTAGGACAGTGAACACCGGGGAGCTGTTTTTT. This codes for CASSRTVNTGELFF.